These T cell receptor beta chains were read from a single sample in a study of CD8+ T cells in alopecia areata. Sequencing was performed with immunoSEQ multiplex PCR; in TCRdb, only in-frame clones are kept and a portion is missing. The top ten clones hold over 15% of a sample with about 130,000 clones, 49% of them seen once. Sequenced material: CD8+ T cells sorted from blood, taken at week 0. The receptors originated from a human donor with alopecia areata. Each CDR3 is given with its conserved first and last residue. The D gene is left open where the match is weak. Clone size appears in some rows only: once, few, many, or a class for an expanded clone.

CDR3: CSVEDSDYEQYF; DNA: TGCAGCGTTGAGGACAGCGACTACGAGCAGTACTTC; D: .; J: TRBJ2-7; size: few; V: TRBV29-1
CDR3: CASSSRDLYGYTF; DNA: TGTGCCAGCAGCTCCCGGGACTTGTATGGCTACACCTTC; D: .; J: TRBJ1-2; size: .; V: TRBV13
CDR3: CASSTGTSGGTVETQYF; DNA: TGTGCCAGCAGCACGGGGACTAGCGGGGGGACTGTAGAGACCCAGTACTTC; D: TRBD2; J: TRBJ2-5; size: .; V: TRBV9
CDR3: CASSLNMNTEAFF; DNA: TGTGCCAGCAGTTTGAACATGAACACTGAAGCTTTCTTT; D: .; J: TRBJ1-1; size: .; V: TRBV27
CDR3: CAISESGGGTEAFF; DNA: TGTGCCATCAGTGAGTCCGGTGGTGGGACTGAAGCTTTCTTT; D: .; J: TRBJ1-1; size: .; V: TRBV10-3
CDR3: CATSVDRGYEQFF; DNA: TGTGCCACCAGTGTAGACAGGGGGTATGAGCAGTTCTTC; D: TRBD1; J: TRBJ2-1; size: .; V: TRBV15
CDR3: CSVEDQGGGYTF; DNA: TGCAGCGTTGAAGATCAGGGCGGTGGCTACACCTTC; D: .; J: TRBJ1-2; size: few; V: TRBV29-1
CDR3: CASSQDGGSVLYGYTF; DNA: TGCGCCAGCAGCCAAGATGGAGGGTCGGTCCTCTATGGCTACACCTTC; D: .; J: TRBJ1-2; size: .; V: TRBV4-1
CDR3: CASSLGGDYEQYF; DNA: TGCGCCAGCAGCTTGGGTGGTGACTACGAGCAGTACTTC; D: .; J: TRBJ2-7; size: few; V: TRBV5-1
CDR3: CASSWDGTYEQYF; DNA: TGCGCCAGCAGCTGGGACGGGACCTACGAGCAGTACTTC; D: .; J: TRBJ2-7; size: many; V: TRBV5-1
CDR3: CASSSSNTGELFF; DNA: TGTGCCAGCAGCTCCTCGAACACCGGGGAGCTGTTTTTT; D: .; J: TRBJ2-2; size: .; V: TRBV5-6
CDR3: CASSSTRDRGLNTEAFF; DNA: TGTGCCAGCAGCTCCACCCGGGACAGGGGGCTGAACACTGAAGCTTTCTTT; D: TRBD1; J: TRBJ1-1; size: .; V: TRBV5-6
CDR3: CARRMGGEETQYF; DNA: TGTGCCCGAAGGATGGGAGGGGAAGAGACCCAGTACTTC; D: TRBD2; J: TRBJ2-5; size: .; V: TRBV30
CDR3: CASRTPGQGGNEQFF; DNA: TGTGCCAGCAGGACACCGGGACAGGGCGGCAATGAGCAGTTCTTC; D: TRBD1; J: TRBJ2-1; size: .; V: TRBV13
CDR3: CASSVYSGANVLTF; DNA: TGTGCCAGCAGCGTGTACTCTGGGGCCAACGTCCTGACTTTC; D: .; J: TRBJ2-6; size: .; V: TRBV9
CDR3: CASSLLAGGTDTQYF; DNA: TGTGCCAGCAGCCTACTGGCGGGGGGCACAGATACGCAGTATTTT; D: TRBD2; J: TRBJ2-3; size: .; V: TRBV11-2
CDR3: CASSLHDRAGQPQHF; DNA: TGCGCCAGCAGCCTTCACGACAGGGCAGGTCAGCCCCAGCATTTT; D: TRBD1; J: TRBJ1-5; size: .; V: TRBV4-1
CDR3: CASSWESHQETQYF; DNA: TGTGCCAGCAGCTGGGAGTCACACCAAGAGACCCAGTACTTC; D: .; J: TRBJ2-5; size: .; V: TRBV7-9
CDR3: CASGEYTGELFF; DNA: TGTGCCTCAGGGGAATACACCGGGGAGCTGTTTTTT; D: .; J: TRBJ2-2; size: few; V: TRBV11-1
CDR3: CASSYYRGSTEAFF; DNA: TGTGCCAGCAGTTACTACAGGGGATCCACTGAAGCTTTCTTT; D: TRBD1; J: TRBJ1-1; size: few; V: TRBV6-5
CDR3: CAWSAIDEKLFF; DNA: TGTGCCTGGAGTGCAATCGATGAAAAACTGTTTTTT; D: .; J: TRBJ1-4; size: .; V: TRBV30
CDR3: CASSQVGPDGVTDTQYF; DNA: TGCGCCAGCAGCCAAGTGGGACCCGATGGAGTCACAGATACGCAGTATTTT; D: .; J: TRBJ2-3; size: .; V: TRBV4-3
CDR3: CAWEGLGQGVWRELFF; DNA: TGTGCCTGGGAGGGGCTGGGACAGGGTGTTTGGAGGGAGCTGTTTTTT; D: TRBD1; J: TRBJ2-2; size: few; V: TRBV30
CDR3: CASSSGAGGELFF; DNA: TGTGCCAGCAGCTCAGGAGCGGGCGGGGAGCTGTTTTTT; D: .; J: TRBJ2-2; size: .; V: TRBV7-9
CDR3: CASGPGTAESYEQYF; DNA: TGCGCCAGCGGACCTGGGACAGCCGAGTCCTACGAGCAGTACTTC; D: TRBD1; J: TRBJ2-7; size: .; V: TRBV5-1
CDR3: CAVQVTTDTQYF; DNA: TGTGCCGTACAGGTGACCACAGATACGCAGTATTTT; D: .; J: TRBJ2-3; size: .; V: TRBV6-1
CDR3: CASSPPGGDKGSTDTQYF; DNA: TGCGCCAGCAGCCCCCCAGGGGGGGACAAGGGGAGCACAGATACGCAGTATTTT; D: .; J: TRBJ2-3; size: .; V: TRBV4-1
CDR3: CASSVAADSNEKLFF; DNA: TGTGCCAGCAGCGTAGCGGCGGATTCAAATGAAAAACTGTTTTTT; D: .; J: TRBJ1-4; size: few; V: TRBV9
CDR3: CSGQGGNEQYF; DNA: TGCAGCGGACAGGGAGGTAACGAGCAGTACTTC; D: .; J: TRBJ2-7; size: .; V: TRBV29-1
CDR3: CAWSLRQRRSEQYF; DNA: TGTGCCTGGAGTTTACGTCAGCGGCGGTCCGAGCAGTACTTC; D: .; J: TRBJ2-7; size: .; V: TRBV30
CDR3: CASSLGGTGLDYGYTF; DNA: TGTGCCAGCAGCTTAGGCGGGACAGGGTTGGACTATGGCTACACCTTC; D: TRBD1; J: TRBJ1-2; size: few; V: TRBV13
CDR3: CSVEATTTREGYTF; DNA: TGCAGCGTTGAAGCGACTACAACAAGAGAAGGCTACACCTTC; D: .; J: TRBJ1-2; size: .; V: TRBV29-1
CDR3: CASSHPAGTYEQYF; DNA: TGTGCCAGCAGCCACCCGGCAGGCACCTACGAGCAGTACTTC; D: .; J: TRBJ2-7; size: .; V: TRBV7-9
CDR3: CASSPWTSGNEQFF; DNA: TGCGCCAGCAGCCCTTGGACTAGCGGCAATGAGCAGTTCTTC; D: TRBD2; J: TRBJ2-1; size: .; V: TRBV4-1
CDR3: CASSLSKGSSNQPQHF; DNA: TGTGCCAGCAGTTTATCGAAGGGGTCGAGCAATCAGCCCCAGCATTTT; D: .; J: TRBJ1-5; size: .; V: TRBV27
CDR3: CAWSYTGYGNQPQHF; DNA: TGTGCCTGGAGTTACACAGGGTATGGCAATCAGCCCCAGCATTTT; D: .; J: TRBJ1-5; size: .; V: TRBV30
CDR3: CASSVSGGAHHEQFF; DNA: TGTGCCAGCAGCGTTAGCGGGGGGGCCCACCATGAGCAGTTCTTC; D: TRBD2; J: TRBJ2-1; size: .; V: TRBV9
CDR3: CASSRLGGTQYF; DNA: TGTGCCAGCAGTAGACTAGGGGGGACCCAGTACTTC; D: .; J: TRBJ2-5; size: .; V: TRBV25-1
CDR3: CASSRLTNTGELFF; DNA: TGTGCCAGCAGCAGATTAACGAACACCGGGGAGCTGTTTTTT; D: .; J: TRBJ2-2; size: .; V: TRBV7-8
CDR3: CASSHPTGTGPSYEQYF; DNA: TGTGCCAGCAGCCATCCAACCGGGACAGGGCCATCCTACGAGCAGTACTTC; D: TRBD1; J: TRBJ2-7; size: .; V: TRBV2
CDR3: CASSLGLGARPGELFF; DNA: TGTGCCAGCAGTTTAGGTCTGGGGGCGCGGCCCGGGGAGCTGTTTTTT; D: .; J: TRBJ2-2; size: once; V: TRBV27
CDR3: CASSSGQLGTPLHF; DNA: TGTGCCAGCAGTTCGGGACAACTAGGAACACCCCTCCACTTT; D: .; J: TRBJ1-6; size: few; V: TRBV27
CDR3: CASSLGGGTGIDEQYF; DNA: TGTGCCAGCAGCTTAGGAGGGGGGACAGGGATCGACGAGCAGTACTTC; D: TRBD1; J: TRBJ2-7; size: .; V: TRBV11-2
CDR3: CASSFVAASTDTQYF; DNA: TGTGCCAGCAGTTTTGTGGCAGCTAGCACAGATACGCAGTATTTT; D: .; J: TRBJ2-3; size: .; V: TRBV9